Following are 18 T cell receptor beta chains from one sample sequenced in a study of T cells in Graves' hyperthyroidism and ophthalmopathy (dated by TCRdb to about 2019). The library was produced with multiplex PCR. Instrument on record: Illumina HiSeq 2000. The TCR beta CDR3 regions were amplified from RNA transcripts. A first-round RT-PCR of the TCR CDR3 used the HTBI primer set with the Qiagen OneStep RT-PCR kit. TCRdb trimmed the raw reads at Q25, called clones with MiXCR and kept productive beta chains. Each CDR3 protein appears once, grouped with its most common genes and DNA. Across this sample there are about 340,000 distinct CDR3 sequences, with around a sixth seen only once. 45% to 50% of the sample is taken by the ten largest. Sequencing used blood. The receptor source for this set is a woman in her 50s with Graves' hyperthyroidism.

This clonotype showed up just once. The chain has TRBV20-1 and TRBJ2-2; maybe TRBD2 (7 bases). CDR3 size: 17 residues. Trimming removed 6 bases at V and 0 bases at J, with 20 bases between. The germline CDR1 and CDR2 sequences are DFQATT and SNEGSKA (reference sequence). CDR3 residues: CSARGDGGRANTGELFF. CDR3 DNA sequence: TGCAGTGCGAGGGGCGACGGGGGGCGGGCGAACACCGGGGAGCTGTTTTTT.

This clonotype was counted at least ten times. This chain joins TRBV2 and TRBJ2-1; the D is unclear. The CDR3 is 11 amino acids. Germline V gives CDR1 SNHLY, CDR2 FYNNEI. Trimming left V 6 bases short and J 4 bases short, with 4 bases between. CDR3 protein: CASRPYNEQFF. CDR3 nucleotides: TGTGCCAGCAGACCTTACAATGAGCAGTTCTTC.

This clonotype appeared many times. This chain links TRBV11-2 with TRBJ2-4; D may be TRBD2 (5 bases). The CDR3 is made up of 16 amino acids. Germline CDR1 and CDR2: SGHAT and FQNNGV. The V and J ends lost 0 bases and 6 bases respectively, with 15 bases between them. CDR3 sequence: CASSLDDWFRGNIQYF. The CDR3 nucleotides are TGTGCCAGCAGCTTAGATGACTGGTTCCGGGGAAACATTCAGTACTTC.

In its sample, this clonotype was seen a few times. The chain carries TRBV30 and TRBJ1-6, with D perhaps matching TRBD1 (5 bases). The V end lost 2 bases, the J end lost 10 bases, and 12 bases lay between the germline ends. Germline values: CDR1 GTSNPN, CDR2 SVGIG (reference sequence). CDR3 length: 13 residues. This chain's CDR3 is CAWSYRGSSPLHF. CDR3 in DNA: TGTGCCTGGAGTTATCGGGGGAGCTCACCCCTCCACTTT.

The J gene is TRBJ2-7, the V gene TRBV9, with 11 nucleotides matching TRBD1. Losses at the gene ends were 4 bases for V and 6 bases for J; bases not matched to a gene: 3. This CDR3 comprises 13 residues. Germline-derived CDR1 and CDR2 are SGDLS and YYNGEE. CDR3 region: CASSPGTGGEQYV. The CDR3 DNA reads TGTGCCAGCAGCCCTGGGACAGGGGGCGAGCAGTACGTC.

This clonotype has only a few counts. The gene calls are TRBV6-2 or TRBV6-3 and TRBJ2-1; D not resolved. The CDR3 totals 12 residues. V gave up 2 bases and J gave up 8 bases, with 7 bases separating them. Germline CDR1 MNHEY, CDR2 SVGEGT. The CDR3 DNA reads as TGTGCCAGCAGTTACCCCCCCCATGAGCAGTTCTTC. Protein: CASSYPPHEQFF.

Ten or more counts support this clonotype. A junction boundary mismatches the germline segment, possibly from a read error. The chain links TRBV2 to TRBJ2-7; 16 bases map to TRBD2. Germline CDR1 and CDR2: SNHLY and FYNNEI. This CDR3 is built from 19 residues. For the CDR3, the DNA is TGTGCCAGCAGAGAAGGACGGCCGGGACTAGCGGGAGGGCCCCACGAGCAGTACTTC. Protein product: CASREGRPGLAGGPHEQYF.

This rearrangement joins TRBV7-2 to TRBJ2-6, with D perhaps TRBD1 or TRBD2 (5 bases each). This CDR3 has 16 residues. CDR1 is SGHTA, CDR2 FQGNSA, per germline. Between the trimmed V and J ends, which lost 5 bases and 2 bases, there was a span of 13 bases. In nucleotides, the CDR3 is TGTGCCAGCAGCCCCAGGGTGGGGGCTGGGGCCAACGTCCTGACTTTC. It is translated as CASSPRVGAGANVLTF.

At least ten counts were recorded for this clonotype. The chain uses TRBV20-1 and TRBJ2-3, with 11 bases lining up with TRBD2. Germline CDR1 is DFQATT and CDR2 is SNEGSKA (reference sequence). The CDR3 totals 16 residues. J was trimmed by 3 bases and V by 0 bases; bases with no gene match: 5. CDR3 protein: CSARESSGGSTDTQYF. The CDR3 DNA is TGCAGTGCTAGAGAGTCTAGCGGGGGGAGTACAGATACGCAGTATTTT.

Many counts were recorded for this clonotype. The rearrangement joins TRBV6-1 to TRBJ2-7, with TRBD2 matching 13 bases. The CDR3 contains 15 residues. In germline, CDR1 is MNHNS, CDR2 SASEGT. The trim removed 5 bases at V and 2 bases at J, leaving 3 bases unmatched. The CDR3 nucleotides are TGTGCCAGCAGTCCAGGACTAGCGGGAGCCTACGAGCAGTACTTC. This sequence encodes CASSPGLAGAYEQYF.

This clonotype was counted only a few times. This chain's CDR3 is CSAIRWGEQYF. CDR3 sequence (DNA): TGCAGTGCGATAAGGTGGGGCGAGCAGTACTTC. The rearrangement joins TRBV20-1 to TRBJ2-7; D remains ambiguous. V was pared by 6 bases and J by 6 bases, with 12 bases between. This CDR3 is 11 amino acids long. From germline, CDR1 is DFQATT and CDR2 SNEGSKA (reference sequence).

This clonotype was observed many times. The J gene is TRBJ2-2, the V gene TRBV7-3; TRBD2 matches 14 bases. The V and J ends lost 4 bases and 1 base, in that order; junction bases with no gene match: 11. Germline V lookup: CDR1 SGHTA, CDR2 FQGTGA. CDR3 size: 20 residues. CDR3 protein: CASSSQAGLAGGRNTGELFF. The CDR3 DNA is TGTGCCAGCAGCTCTCAAGCCGGACTAGCGGGAGGAAGGAACACCGGGGAGCTGTTTTTT.

This clonotype has just a few counts. The rearrangement uses TRBV7-3 and TRBJ2-2; 8 bases line up with TRBD2. Unmatched junction bases numbered 14, after V lost 6 bases and J lost 2 bases. The CDR3 sequence is 18 residues long. CDR1 SGHTA and CDR2 FQGTGA come from the germline V gene. The CDR3 DNA reads as TGTGCCAGCAGTGGAGGGACTAGATCGGGGGAAAACACCGGGGAGCTGTTTTTT. It codes for CASSGGTRSGENTGELFF. Using reference TRBV7-3 and TRBJ2-2 for the parts outside the CDR3, the full variable domain is GAGVSQTPSNKVTEKGKYVELRCDPISGHTALYWYRQSLGQGPEFLIYFQGTGAADDSGLPNDRFFAVRPEGSVSTLKIQRTERGDSAVYLCASSGGTRSGENTGELFFGEGSRLTVL.

This clonotype has a count of ten or more. The chain combines TRBV29-1 with TRBJ2-5; D is ambiguous. The CDR3 totals 14 residues. The V end lost 0 bases, the J end lost 5 bases, and 13 bases lay between the germline ends. Germline lookup yields CDR1 SQVTM and CDR2 ANQGSEA. CDR3 protein: CSVEDVTYGETQYF. The CDR3 DNA sequence: TGCAGCGTTGAAGATGTCACGTATGGGGAGACCCAGTACTTC.

This clonotype occurred many times. This chain connects TRBV3-1 to TRBJ2-1; 13 nucleotides align to TRBD2. Germline values: CDR1 LGHDT, CDR2 YNNKEL (reference sequence). The V segment lost 0 bases and the J segment 7 bases; nucleotides outside the gene matches: 9. The CDR3 spans 18 residues. CDR3 protein: CASSQDLHTSGRGNEQFF. CDR3 sequence (DNA): TGTGCCAGCAGCCAAGACCTCCATACTAGCGGGAGGGGGAATGAGCAGTTCTTC.

This clonotype was counted between two and nine times. The genes are TRBV4-1 and TRBJ2-2; D not resolved. Germline V gene data show CDR1 as MGHRA and CDR2 as YSYEKL. This CDR3 is built from 18 residues. V was pared by 0 bases and J by 6 bases, with 20 bases between. DNA of the CDR3: TGCGCCAGCAGCCAAGAGGCCGGGTCGTCCTATGAGGCCGGGGAGCTGTTTTTT. This sequence encodes CASSQEAGSSYEAGELFF.

The V and J genes are TRBV6-1 and TRBJ2-6; the D is unclear. This CDR3 comprises 15 residues. Trimming pared 5 bases from V and 0 bases from J, leaving 8 bases between. The germline gives CDR1 MNHNS, CDR2 SASEGT. In DNA, the CDR3 is TGTGCCAGCAGTTCGCGATCCTCTGGGGCCAACGTCCTGACTTTC. Encoded protein: CASSSRSSGANVLTF.

Ten or more counts support this clonotype. V gene TRBV12-3 or TRBV12-4 combines with J gene TRBJ1-1; D might be TRBD1 (6 bases). Trimming left V 3 bases short and J 0 bases short, with 17 bases between. The CDR3 runs to 17 residues. CDR3 amino acids: CASSFLPGASMNTEAFF. As DNA, the CDR3 is TGTGCCAGCAGTTTTCTGCCAGGGGCCTCAATGAACACTGAAGCTTTCTTT.